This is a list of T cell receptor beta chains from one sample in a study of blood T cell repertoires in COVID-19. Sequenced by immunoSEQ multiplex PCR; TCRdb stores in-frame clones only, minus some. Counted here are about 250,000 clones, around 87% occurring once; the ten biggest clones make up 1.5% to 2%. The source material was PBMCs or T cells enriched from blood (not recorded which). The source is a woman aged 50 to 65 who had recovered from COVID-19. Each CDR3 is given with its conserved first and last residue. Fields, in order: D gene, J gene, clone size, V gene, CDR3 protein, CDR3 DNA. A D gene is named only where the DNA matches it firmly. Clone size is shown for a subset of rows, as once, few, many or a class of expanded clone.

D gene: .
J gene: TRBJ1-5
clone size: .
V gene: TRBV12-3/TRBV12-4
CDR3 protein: CASSPTAFQPQHF
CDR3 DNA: TGTGCCAGCAGTCCGACAGCCTTTCAGCCCCAGCATTTT

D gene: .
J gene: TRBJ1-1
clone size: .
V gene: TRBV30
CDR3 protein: CAWSVGKKRSFF
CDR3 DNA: TGTGCCTGGAGTGTAGGAAAGAAGAGGTCTTTCTTT

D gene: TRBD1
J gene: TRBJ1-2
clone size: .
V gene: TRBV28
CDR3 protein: CAYRGPGNYGYTF
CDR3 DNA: TGTGCTTACAGGGGCCCTGGGAACTATGGCTACACCTTC

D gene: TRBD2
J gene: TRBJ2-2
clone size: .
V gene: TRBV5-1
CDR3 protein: CASSLTSGANTGELFF
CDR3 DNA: TGCGCCAGCAGCCTGACTAGCGGGGCGAACACCGGGGAGCTGTTTTTT

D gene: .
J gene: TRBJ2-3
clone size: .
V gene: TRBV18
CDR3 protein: CASSPLERDTQYF
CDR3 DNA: TGTGCCAGCTCACCCCTGGAGCGAGATACGCAGTATTTT

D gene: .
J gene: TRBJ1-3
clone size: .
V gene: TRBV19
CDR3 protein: CASSTGAGNTIYF
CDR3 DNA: TGTGCCAGTAGTACAGGGGCTGGAAACACCATATATTTT

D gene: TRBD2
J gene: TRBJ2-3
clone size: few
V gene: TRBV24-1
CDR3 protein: CATSDSRREPTDTQYF
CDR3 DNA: TGTGCCACCAGTGATAGTAGGCGGGAGCCCACAGATACGCAGTATTTT

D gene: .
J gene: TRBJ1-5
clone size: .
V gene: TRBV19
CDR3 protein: CASSMKGGDSNQPQHF
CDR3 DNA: TGTGCCAGTAGTATGAAGGGAGGGGATAGCAATCAGCCCCAGCATTTT

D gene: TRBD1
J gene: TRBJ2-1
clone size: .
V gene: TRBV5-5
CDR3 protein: CASSPWGQHNEQFF
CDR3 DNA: TGTGCCAGCAGCCCTTGGGGACAGCATAATGAGCAGTTCTTC

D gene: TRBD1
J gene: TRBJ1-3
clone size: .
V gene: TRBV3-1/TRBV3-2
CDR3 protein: CASSQGGQSSGNTIYF
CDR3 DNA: TGTGCCAGCAGCCAAGGGGGACAGTCCTCTGGAAACACCATATATTTT

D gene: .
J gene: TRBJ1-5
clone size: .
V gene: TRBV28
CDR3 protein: CASSLRFWNRRTNQPQHF
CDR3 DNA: TGTGCCAGCAGTTTAAGGTTCTGGAACAGGCGTACCAATCAGCCCCAGCATTTT

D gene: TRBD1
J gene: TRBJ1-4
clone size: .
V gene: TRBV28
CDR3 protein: CASRTGGNEKLFF
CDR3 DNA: TGTGCCAGCCGGACAGGGGGTAATGAAAAACTGTTTTTT

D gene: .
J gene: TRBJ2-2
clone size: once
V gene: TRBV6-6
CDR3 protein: CASRTGQFDTGELFF
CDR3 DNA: TGTGCCAGCAGAACCGGACAGTTCGACACCGGGGAGCTGTTTTTT

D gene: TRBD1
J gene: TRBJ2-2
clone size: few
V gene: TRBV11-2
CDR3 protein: CASKQDRYSPNTGELFF
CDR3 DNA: TGTGCCAGCAAACAGGACAGGTATAGCCCGAACACCGGGGAGCTGTTTTTT

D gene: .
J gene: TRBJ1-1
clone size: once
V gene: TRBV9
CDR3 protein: CASSVGRENTEAFF
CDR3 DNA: TGTGCCAGCAGCGTAGGCAGGGAGAACACTGAAGCTTTCTTT

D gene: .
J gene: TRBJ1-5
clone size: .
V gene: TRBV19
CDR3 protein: CASRVEYSNQPQHF
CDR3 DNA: TGTGCCAGTAGGGTCGAGTATAGCAATCAGCCCCAGCATTTT

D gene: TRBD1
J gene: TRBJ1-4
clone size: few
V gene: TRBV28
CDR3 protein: CASSTPGQSNEKLFF
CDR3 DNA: TGTGCCAGCTCGACCCCGGGACAGTCTAATGAAAAACTGTTTTTT

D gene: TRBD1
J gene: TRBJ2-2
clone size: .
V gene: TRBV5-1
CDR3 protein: CASSPDDRANTGELFF
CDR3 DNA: TGCGCCAGCAGCCCAGACGACAGGGCGAACACCGGGGAGCTGTTTTTT

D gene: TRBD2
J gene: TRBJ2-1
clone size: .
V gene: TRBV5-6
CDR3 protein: CASRGLAGRGNEQFF
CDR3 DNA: TGTGCCAGCCGGGGACTAGCGGGACGGGGCAATGAGCAGTTCTTC

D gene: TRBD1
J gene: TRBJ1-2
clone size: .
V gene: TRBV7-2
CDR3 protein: CASSSGQGVWGYTF
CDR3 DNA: TGTGCCAGCAGTTCAGGACAGGGGGTTTGGGGCTACACCTTC

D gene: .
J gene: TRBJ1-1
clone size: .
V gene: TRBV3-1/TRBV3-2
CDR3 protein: CASSPDSTEAFF
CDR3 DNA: TGTGCCAGCAGCCCGGACAGCACTGAAGCTTTCTTT

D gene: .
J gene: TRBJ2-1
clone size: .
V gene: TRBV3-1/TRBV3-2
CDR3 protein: CASSAGAMGEQFF
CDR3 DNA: TGTGCCAGCAGCGCGGGGGCTATGGGTGAGCAGTTCTTC

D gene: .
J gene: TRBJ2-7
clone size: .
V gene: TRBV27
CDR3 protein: CASSLLSGTGKPYEQYF
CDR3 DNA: TGTGCCAGCAGTTTATTAAGTGGCACAGGGAAACCCTACGAGCAGTACTTC

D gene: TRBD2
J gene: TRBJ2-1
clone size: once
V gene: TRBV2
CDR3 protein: CASSESGSAYNEQFF
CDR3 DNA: TGTGCCAGCAGTGAAAGCGGGAGTGCGTACAATGAGCAGTTCTTC

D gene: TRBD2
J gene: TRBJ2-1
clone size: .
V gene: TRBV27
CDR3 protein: CASSPRSGSYQFF
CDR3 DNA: TGTGCCAGCAGTCCCCGCAGCGGGAGTTATCAGTTCTTC

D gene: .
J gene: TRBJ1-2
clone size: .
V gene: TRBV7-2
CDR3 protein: CASSLDVQNYGYTF
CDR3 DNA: TGTGCCAGCAGCTTAGATGTACAGAACTATGGCTACACCTTC

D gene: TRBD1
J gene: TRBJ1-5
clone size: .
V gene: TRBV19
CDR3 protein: CASSIVGQANQPQHF
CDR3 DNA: TGTGCCAGTAGTATAGTGGGACAGGCAAATCAGCCCCAGCATTTT

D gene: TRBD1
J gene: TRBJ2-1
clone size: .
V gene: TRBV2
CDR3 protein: CASGRDSHKSSYNEQFF
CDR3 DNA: TGTGCCAGCGGACGGGACAGCCATAAGAGCTCCTACAATGAGCAGTTCTTC

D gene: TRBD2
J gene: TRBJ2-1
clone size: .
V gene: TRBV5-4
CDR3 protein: CASSLSSGGYNEQFF
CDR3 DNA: TGTGCCAGCAGCTTGTCCAGCGGGGGCTACAATGAGCAGTTCTTC

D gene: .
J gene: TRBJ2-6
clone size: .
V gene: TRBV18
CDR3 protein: CASSPIVAGYGANVLTF
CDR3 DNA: TGTGCCAGCTCACCTATTGTTGCGGGGTACGGGGCCAACGTCCTGACTTTC

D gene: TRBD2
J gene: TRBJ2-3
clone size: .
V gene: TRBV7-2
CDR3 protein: CASSRTSGSRDTQYF
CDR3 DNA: TGTGCCAGCAGCCGGACTAGCGGGAGTAGGGATACGCAGTATTTT

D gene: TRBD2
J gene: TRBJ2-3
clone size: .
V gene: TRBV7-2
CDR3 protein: CASSPGLASDTQYF
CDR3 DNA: TGTGCCAGCAGCCCGGGACTAGCGTCAGATACGCAGTATTTT

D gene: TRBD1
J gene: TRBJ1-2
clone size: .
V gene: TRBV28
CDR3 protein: CASSFGQGIYGYTF
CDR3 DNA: TGTGCCAGCAGTTTCGGACAGGGAATCTATGGCTACACCTTC

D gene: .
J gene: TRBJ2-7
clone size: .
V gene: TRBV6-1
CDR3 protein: CASSDIFGDYEQYF
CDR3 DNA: TGTGCCAGCAGTGATATCTTCGGGGACTACGAGCAGTACTTC

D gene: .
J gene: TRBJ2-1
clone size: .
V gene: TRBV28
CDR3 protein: CASSFGAETGAYNEQFF
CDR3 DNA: TGTGCCAGCAGTTTCGGAGCGGAGACAGGAGCTTACAATGAGCAGTTCTTC

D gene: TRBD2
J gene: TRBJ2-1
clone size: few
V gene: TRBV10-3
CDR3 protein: CAIRTLSGTYNEQFF
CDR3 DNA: TGTGCCATCAGGACACTTAGCGGGACATACAATGAGCAGTTCTTC

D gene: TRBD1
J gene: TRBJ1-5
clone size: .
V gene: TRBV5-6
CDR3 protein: CASSRQGGGRQPQHF
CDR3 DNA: TGTGCCAGCAGCAGACAGGGCGGAGGTCGCCAGCCCCAGCATTTT

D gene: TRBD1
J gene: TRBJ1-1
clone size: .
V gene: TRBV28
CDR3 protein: CASTSYDRVEAFF
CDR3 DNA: TGTGCCAGCACCTCCTATGACAGGGTTGAAGCTTTCTTT

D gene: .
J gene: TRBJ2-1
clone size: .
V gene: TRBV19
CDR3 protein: CASSIFDNNEQFF
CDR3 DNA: TGTGCCAGTAGTATTTTCGACAACAATGAGCAGTTCTTC

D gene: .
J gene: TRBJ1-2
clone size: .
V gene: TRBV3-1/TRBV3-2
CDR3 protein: CASSERNYGYTF
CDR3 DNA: TGTGCCAGCAGCGAGCGGAACTATGGCTACACCTTC

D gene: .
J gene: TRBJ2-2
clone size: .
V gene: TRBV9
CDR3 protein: CASSVVAEYGELFF
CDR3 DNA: TGTGCCAGCAGCGTAGTAGCGGAGTACGGGGAGCTGTTTTTT

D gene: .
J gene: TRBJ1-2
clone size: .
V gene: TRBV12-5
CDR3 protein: CASGLAHNYGYTF
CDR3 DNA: TGTGCTAGTGGTTTGGCACATAACTATGGCTACACCTTC

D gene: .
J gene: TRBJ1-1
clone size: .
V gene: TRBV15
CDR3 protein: CATSSLAPNTEAFF
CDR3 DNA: TGTGCCACCAGCAGCTTAGCCCCGAACACTGAAGCTTTCTTT

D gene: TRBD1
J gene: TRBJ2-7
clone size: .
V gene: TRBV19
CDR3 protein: CASSTGTVSSYEQYF
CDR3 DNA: TGTGCCAGTAGTACCGGGACAGTGAGCTCCTACGAGCAGTACTTC

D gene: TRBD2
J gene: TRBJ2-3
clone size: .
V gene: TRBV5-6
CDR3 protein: CASSLFGLAGTDTQYF
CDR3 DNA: TGTGCCAGCAGCTTGTTCGGGTTAGCGGGAACAGATACGCAGTATTTT

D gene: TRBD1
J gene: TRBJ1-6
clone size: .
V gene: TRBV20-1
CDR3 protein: CSASSRGLVYNSPLHF
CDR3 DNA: TGCAGTGCTAGTTCCAGGGGGCTTGTTTATAATTCACCCCTCCACTTT

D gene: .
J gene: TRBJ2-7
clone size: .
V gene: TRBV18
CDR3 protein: CASSPPSSSYEQYF
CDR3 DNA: TGTGCCAGCTCACCACCTTCCAGCTCCTACGAGCAGTACTTC

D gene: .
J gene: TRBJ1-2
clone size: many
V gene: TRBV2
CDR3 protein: CASSLDYGYTF
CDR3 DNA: TGTGCCAGCAGCCTCGACTATGGCTACACCTTC

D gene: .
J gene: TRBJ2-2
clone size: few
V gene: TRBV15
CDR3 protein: CATSRGAARDYGGELFF
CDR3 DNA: TGTGCCACCAGCAGGGGGGCTGCCCGGGACTATGGCGGGGAGCTGTTTTTT

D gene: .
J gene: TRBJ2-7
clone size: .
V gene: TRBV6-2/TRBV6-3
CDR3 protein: CASSLSFYEQYF
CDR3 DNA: TGTGCCAGCAGCTTGTCCTTCTACGAGCAGTACTTC

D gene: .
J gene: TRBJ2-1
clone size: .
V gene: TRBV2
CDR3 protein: CASTEGLAGNEQFF
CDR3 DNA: TGTGCCAGCACGGAGGGGCTAGCTGGCAATGAGCAGTTCTTC

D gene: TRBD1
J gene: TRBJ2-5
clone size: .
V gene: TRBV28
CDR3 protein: CASSFLPVRQGEETQYF
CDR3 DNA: TGTGCCAGCAGTTTTCTGCCAGTCCGACAGGGAGAAGAGACCCAGTACTTC

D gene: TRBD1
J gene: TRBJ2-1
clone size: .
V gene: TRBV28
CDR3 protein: CASNDRVPYNEQFF
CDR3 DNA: TGTGCCAGCAACGACAGGGTTCCTTACAATGAGCAGTTCTTC

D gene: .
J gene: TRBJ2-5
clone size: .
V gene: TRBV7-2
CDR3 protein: CASSFRGRQETQYF
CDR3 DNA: TGTGCCAGCAGCTTCCGGGGGAGGCAAGAGACCCAGTACTTC

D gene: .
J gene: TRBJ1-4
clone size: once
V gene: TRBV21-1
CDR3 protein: CASSKKQFEGANEKLFF
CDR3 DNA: TGTGCCAGCAGCAAAAAGCAGTTCGAGGGGGCCAATGAAAAACTGTTTTTT